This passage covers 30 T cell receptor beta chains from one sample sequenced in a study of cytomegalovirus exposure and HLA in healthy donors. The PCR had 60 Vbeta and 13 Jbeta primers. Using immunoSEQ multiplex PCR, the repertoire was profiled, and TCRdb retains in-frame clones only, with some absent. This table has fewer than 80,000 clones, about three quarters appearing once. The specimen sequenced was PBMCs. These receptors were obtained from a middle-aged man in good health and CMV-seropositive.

The DNA of the CDR3 is TGTGCCAGCAGCTTTGAGGGCCGCTCCTACAATGAGCAGTTCTTC. Translating gives CASSFEGRSYNEQFF. The chain joins TRBV7-2 to TRBJ2-1; the D gene is possibly TRBD2 (5 bases). This CDR3 region has 15 residues. Germline V CDR1 and CDR2: SGHTA, FQGNSA. Deletions cut 3 bases from V and 0 bases from J, with 9 bases between.

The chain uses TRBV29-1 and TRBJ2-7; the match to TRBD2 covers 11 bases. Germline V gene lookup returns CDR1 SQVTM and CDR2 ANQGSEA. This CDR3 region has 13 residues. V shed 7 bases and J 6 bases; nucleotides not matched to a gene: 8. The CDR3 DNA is TGCAGCGCATTAGCGGGAGGGCCCCTCGAGCAGTACTTC. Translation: CSALAGGPLEQYF.

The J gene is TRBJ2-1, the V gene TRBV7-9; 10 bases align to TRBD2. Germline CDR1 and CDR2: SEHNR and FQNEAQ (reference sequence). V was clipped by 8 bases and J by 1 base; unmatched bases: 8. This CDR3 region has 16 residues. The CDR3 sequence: CASLPSGRESYNEQFF. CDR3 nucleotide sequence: TGTGCCAGCCTCCCCAGCGGGAGGGAGTCCTACAATGAGCAGTTCTTC.

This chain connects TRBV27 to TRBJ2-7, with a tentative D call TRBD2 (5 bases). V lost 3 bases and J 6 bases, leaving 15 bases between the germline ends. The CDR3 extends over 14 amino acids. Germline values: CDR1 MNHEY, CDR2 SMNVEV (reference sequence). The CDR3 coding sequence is TGTGCCAGCAGTTTCAGAGGTATTGAGGGCGAGCAGTACTTC. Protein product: CASSFRGIEGEQYF.

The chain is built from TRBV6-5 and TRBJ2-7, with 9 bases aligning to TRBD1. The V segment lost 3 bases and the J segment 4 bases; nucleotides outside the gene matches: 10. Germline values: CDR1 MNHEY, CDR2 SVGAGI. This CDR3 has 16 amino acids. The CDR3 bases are TGTGCCAGCAGTTATACCGGGACAGGGTTTGGGTACGAGCAGTACTTC. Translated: CASSYTGTGFGYEQYF.

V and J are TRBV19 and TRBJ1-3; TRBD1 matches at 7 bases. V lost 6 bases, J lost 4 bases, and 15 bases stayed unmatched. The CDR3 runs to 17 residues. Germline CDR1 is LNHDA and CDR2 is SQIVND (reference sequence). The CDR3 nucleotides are TGTGCCAGTAGAAGGGCCCGCACAGGGGAGAGAGGAAACACCATATATTTT. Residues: CASRRARTGERGNTIYF. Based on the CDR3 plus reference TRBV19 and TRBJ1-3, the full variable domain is DGGITQSPKYLFRKEGQNVTLSCEQNLNHDAMYWYRQDPGQGLRLIYYSQIVNDFQKGDIAEGYSVSREKKESFPLTVTSAQKNPTAFYLCASRRARTGERGNTIYFGEGSWLTVV.

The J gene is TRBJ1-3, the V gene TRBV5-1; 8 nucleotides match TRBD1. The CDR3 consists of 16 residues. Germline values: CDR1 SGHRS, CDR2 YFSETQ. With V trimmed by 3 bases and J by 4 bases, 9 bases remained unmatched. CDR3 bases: TGCGCCAGCAGCTCAAGTGGACAGGGATTCGGAAACACCATATATTTT. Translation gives CASSSSGQGFGNTIYF.

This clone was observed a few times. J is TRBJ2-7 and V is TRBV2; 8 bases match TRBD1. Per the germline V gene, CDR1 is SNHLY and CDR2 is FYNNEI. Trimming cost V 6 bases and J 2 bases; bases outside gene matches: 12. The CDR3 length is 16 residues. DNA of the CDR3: TGTGCCAGCAGACTTATGACAGGGGTCCCGACCTACGAGCAGTACTTC. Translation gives CASRLMTGVPTYEQYF.

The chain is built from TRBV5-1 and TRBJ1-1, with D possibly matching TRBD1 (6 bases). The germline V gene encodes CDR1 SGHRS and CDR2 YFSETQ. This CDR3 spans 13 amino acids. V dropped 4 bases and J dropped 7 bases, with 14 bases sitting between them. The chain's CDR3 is CASSPHRTDEAFF. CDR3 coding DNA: TGCGCCAGCAGCCCTCACAGGACAGATGAAGCTTTCTTT.

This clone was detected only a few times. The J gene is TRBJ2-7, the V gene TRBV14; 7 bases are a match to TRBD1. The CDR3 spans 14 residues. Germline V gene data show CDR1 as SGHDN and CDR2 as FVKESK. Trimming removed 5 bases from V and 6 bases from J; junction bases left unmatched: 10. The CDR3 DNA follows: TGTGCCAGCAGCGATGCGACAGGGCCAACCGAGCAGTACTTC. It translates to CASSDATGPTEQYF. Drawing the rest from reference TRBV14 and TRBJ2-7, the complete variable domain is EAGVTQFPSHSVIEKGQTVTLRCDPISGHDNLYWYRRVMGKEIKFLLHFVKESKQDESGMPNNRFLAERTGGTYSTLKVQPAELEDSGVYFCASSDATGPTEQYFGPGTRLTVT.

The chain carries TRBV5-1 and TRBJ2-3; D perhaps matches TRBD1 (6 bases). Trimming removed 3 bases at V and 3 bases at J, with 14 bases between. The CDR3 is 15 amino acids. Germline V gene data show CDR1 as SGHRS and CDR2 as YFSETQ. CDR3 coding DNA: TGCGCCAGCAGCTCGAGCTGGGGGCCTACAGATACGCAGTATTTT. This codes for CASSSSWGPTDTQYF.

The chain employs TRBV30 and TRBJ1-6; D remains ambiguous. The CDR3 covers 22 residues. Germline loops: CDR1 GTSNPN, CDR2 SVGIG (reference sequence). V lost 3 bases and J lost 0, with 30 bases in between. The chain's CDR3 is CAWSALTAIAPTRSSYNSPLHF. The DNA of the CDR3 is TGTGCCTGGAGCGCTTTGACTGCTATAGCCCCTACCCGAAGCTCCTATAATTCACCCCTCCACTTT.

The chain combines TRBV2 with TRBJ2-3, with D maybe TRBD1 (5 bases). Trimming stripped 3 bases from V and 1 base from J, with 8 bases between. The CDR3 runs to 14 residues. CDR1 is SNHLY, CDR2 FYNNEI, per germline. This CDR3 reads CASSDWGRTDTQYF. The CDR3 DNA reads TGTGCCAGCAGTGATTGGGGCCGCACAGATACGCAGTATTTT.

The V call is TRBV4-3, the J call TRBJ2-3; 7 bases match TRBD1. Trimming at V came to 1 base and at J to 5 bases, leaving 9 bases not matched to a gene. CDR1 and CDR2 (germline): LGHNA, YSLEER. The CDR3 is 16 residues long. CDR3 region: CASSQGPGTVGDTQYF. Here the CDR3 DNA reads TGCGCCAGCAGCCAAGGCCCCGGGACAGTCGGAGATACGCAGTATTTT.

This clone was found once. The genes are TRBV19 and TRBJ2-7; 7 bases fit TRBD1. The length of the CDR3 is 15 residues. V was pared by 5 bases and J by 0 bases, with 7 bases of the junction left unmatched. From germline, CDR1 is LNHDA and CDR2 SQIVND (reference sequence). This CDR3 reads CASSGPGTVSYEQYF. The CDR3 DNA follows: TGTGCCAGTAGTGGTCCCGGGACAGTCTCCTACGAGCAGTACTTC.

The CDR3 here is CASSLRGQGTYEQYF. CDR3 bases: TGTGCCAGCAGCTTGAGAGGACAGGGGACTTACGAGCAGTACTTC. V and J are TRBV27 and TRBJ2-7, with 9 bases identical to TRBD1. The V gene's germline CDR1 is MNHEY and CDR2 SMNVEV (reference sequence). This CDR3 contains 15 residues. Trimming cost V 6 bases and J 4 bases; bases outside gene matches: 10.

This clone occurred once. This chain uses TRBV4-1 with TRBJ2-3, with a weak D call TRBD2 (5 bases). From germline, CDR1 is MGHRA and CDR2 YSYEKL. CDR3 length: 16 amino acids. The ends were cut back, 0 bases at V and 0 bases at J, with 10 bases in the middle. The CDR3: CASSQEKGGSTDTQYF. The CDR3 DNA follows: TGCGCCAGCAGCCAAGAGAAGGGCGGGAGCACAGATACGCAGTATTTT.

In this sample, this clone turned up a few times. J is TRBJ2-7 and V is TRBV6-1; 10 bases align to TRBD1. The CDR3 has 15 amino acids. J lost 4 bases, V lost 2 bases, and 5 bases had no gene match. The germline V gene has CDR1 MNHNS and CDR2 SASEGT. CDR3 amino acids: CASSESWGQGYEQYF. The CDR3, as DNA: TGTGCCAGCAGTGAAAGTTGGGGACAGGGGTACGAGCAGTACTTC.

CDR3 nucleotide sequence: TGTGCCAGCAGTTTCTATGAGGTTGGGACCGGGGAGCTGTTTTTT. This codes for CASSFYEVGTGELFF. The chain is built from TRBV27 and TRBJ2-2; D gene unclear. In germline, CDR1 is MNHEY, CDR2 SMNVEV (reference sequence). V lost 3 bases and J 5 bases, leaving 13 bases between the germline ends. This CDR3 comprises 15 residues.

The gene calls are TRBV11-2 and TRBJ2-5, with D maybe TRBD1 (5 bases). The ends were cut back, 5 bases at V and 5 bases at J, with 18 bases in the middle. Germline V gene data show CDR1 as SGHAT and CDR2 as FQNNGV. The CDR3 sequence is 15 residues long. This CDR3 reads CASSPRQSLRETQYF. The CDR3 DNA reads TGTGCCAGCAGCCCCAGACAGAGCCTCAGGGAGACCCAGTACTTC.

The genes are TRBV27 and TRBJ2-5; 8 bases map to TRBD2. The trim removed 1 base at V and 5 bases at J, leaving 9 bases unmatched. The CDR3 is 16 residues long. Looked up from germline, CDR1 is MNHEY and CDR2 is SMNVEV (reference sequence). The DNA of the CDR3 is TGTGCCAGCAGTTTATTTGCGAGCGGGAGCCGGGAGACCCAGTACTTC. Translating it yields CASSLFASGSRETQYF.

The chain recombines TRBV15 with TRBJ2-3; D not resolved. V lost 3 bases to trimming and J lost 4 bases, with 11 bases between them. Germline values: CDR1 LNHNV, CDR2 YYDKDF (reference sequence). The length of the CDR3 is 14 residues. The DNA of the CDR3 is TGTGCCACCAGCAGCTCCCCGGGTGCAGATACGCAGTATTTT. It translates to CATSSSPGADTQYF.

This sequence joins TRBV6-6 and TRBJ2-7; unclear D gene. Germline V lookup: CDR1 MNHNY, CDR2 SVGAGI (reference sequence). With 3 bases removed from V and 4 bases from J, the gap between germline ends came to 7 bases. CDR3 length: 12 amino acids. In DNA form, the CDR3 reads TGTGCCAGCAGTTATGTGGCTTACGAGCAGTACTTC. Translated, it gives CASSYVAYEQYF.

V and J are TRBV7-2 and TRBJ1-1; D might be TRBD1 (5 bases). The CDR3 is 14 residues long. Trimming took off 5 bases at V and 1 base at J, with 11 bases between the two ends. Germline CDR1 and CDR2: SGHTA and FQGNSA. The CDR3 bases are TGTGCCAGCAGCCGGGGGATTGGGAACACTGAAGCTTTCTTT. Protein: CASSRGIGNTEAFF.

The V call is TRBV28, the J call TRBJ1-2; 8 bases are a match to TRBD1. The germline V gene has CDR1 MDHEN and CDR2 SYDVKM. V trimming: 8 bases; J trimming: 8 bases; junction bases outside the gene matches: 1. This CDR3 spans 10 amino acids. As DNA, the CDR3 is TGTGCCAGCCGACAGGGGGGCTACACCTTC. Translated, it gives CASRQGGYTF.

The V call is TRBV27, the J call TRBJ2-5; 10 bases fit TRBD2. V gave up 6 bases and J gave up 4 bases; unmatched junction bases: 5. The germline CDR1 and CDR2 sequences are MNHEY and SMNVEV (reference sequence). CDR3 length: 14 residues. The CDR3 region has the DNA TGTGCCAGCAGGGGAGCTAGCGGGAGAGAGACCCAGTACTTC. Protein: CASRGASGRETQYF.

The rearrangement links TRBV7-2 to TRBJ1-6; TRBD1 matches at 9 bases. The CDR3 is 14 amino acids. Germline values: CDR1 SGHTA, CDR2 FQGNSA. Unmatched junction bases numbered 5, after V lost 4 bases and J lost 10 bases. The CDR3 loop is CASSSQGAGSPLHF. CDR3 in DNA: TGTGCCAGCAGCTCACAGGGGGCGGGATCACCCCTCCACTTT.

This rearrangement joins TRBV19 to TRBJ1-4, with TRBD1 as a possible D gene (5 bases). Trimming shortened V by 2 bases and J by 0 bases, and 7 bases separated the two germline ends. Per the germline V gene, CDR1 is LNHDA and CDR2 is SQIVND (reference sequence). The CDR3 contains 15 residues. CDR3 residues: CASSIWGATNEKLFF. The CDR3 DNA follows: TGTGCCAGTAGTATATGGGGGGCAACTAATGAAAAACTGTTTTTT. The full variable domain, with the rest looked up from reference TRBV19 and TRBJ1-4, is DGGITQSPKYLFRKEGQNVTLSCEQNLNHDAMYWYRQDPGQGLRLIYYSQIVNDFQKGDIAEGYSVSREKKESFPLTVTSAQKNPTAFYLCASSIWGATNEKLFFGSGTQLSVL.

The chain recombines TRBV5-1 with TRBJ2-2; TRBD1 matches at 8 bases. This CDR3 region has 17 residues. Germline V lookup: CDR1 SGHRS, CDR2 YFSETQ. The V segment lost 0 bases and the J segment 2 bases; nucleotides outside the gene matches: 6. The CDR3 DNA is TGCGCCAGCAGCTTGGGGACAGGGACGCTTAACACCGGGGAGCTGTTTTTT. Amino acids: CASSLGTGTLNTGELFF.

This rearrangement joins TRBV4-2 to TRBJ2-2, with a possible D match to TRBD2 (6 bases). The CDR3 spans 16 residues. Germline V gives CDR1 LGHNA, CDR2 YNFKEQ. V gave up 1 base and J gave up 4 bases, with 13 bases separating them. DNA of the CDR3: TGTGCCAGCAGCCAAGTCGCCGGGACTTTCACCGGGGAGCTGTTTTTT. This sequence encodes CASSQVAGTFTGELFF.